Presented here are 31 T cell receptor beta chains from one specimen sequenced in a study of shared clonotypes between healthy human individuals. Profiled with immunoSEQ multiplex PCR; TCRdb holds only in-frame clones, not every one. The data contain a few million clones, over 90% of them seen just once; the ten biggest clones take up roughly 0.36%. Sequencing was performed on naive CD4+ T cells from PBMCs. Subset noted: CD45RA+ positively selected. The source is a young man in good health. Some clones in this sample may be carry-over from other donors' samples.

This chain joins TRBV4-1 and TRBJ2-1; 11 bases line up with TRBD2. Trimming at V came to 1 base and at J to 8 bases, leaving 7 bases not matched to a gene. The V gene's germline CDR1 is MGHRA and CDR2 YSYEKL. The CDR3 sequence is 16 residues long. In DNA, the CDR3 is TGCGCCAGCAGCCAAGTACTAGCGGGAGAGGTCCATGAGCAGTTCTTC. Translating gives CASSQVLAGEVHEQFF.

CDR3 sequence reads: CASSLQPTTGELFF. CDR3 sequence (DNA): TGTGCCAGCAGCTTACAGCCGACTACCGGGGAGCTGTTTTTT. The chain joins TRBV11-3 to TRBJ2-2; D is undetermined. Germline-derived CDR1 and CDR2 are SGHNT and YENEEA. Deletions cut 2 bases from V and 5 bases from J, with 9 bases between. This CDR3 is 14 amino acids long.

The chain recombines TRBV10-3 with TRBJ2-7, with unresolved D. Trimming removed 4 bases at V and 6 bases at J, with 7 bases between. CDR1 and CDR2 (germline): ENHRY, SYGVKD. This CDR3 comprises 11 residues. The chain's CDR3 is CAISGAAEQYF. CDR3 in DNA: TGTGCCATCAGTGGGGCCGCCGAGCAGTACTTC.

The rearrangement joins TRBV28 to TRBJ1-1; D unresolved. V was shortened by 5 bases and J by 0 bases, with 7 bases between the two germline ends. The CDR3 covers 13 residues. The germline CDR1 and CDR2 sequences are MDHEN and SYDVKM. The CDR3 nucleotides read TGTGCCAGCAGTCCGAGGGTGAACACTGAAGCTTTCTTT. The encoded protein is CASSPRVNTEAFF.

The CDR3 reads CASSSPAGGYNEQFF. The CDR3 DNA reads as TGTGCCAGCAGCTCCCCGGCGGGAGGTTACAATGAGCAGTTCTTC. The chain links TRBV5-4 to TRBJ2-1; 8 bases line up with TRBD2. Germline V lookup: CDR1 SGHNT, CDR2 YYREEE (reference sequence). The CDR3 sequence is 15 residues long. The J segment lost 4 bases and the V segment lost 3 bases, leaving 6 bases of the junction unmatched.

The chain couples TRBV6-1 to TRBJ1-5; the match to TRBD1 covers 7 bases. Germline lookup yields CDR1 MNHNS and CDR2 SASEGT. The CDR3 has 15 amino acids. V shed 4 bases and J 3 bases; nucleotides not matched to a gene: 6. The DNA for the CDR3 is TGTGCCAGCAGTGCCCGGGACAGTTACAATCAGCCCCAGCATTTT. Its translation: CASSARDSYNQPQHF.

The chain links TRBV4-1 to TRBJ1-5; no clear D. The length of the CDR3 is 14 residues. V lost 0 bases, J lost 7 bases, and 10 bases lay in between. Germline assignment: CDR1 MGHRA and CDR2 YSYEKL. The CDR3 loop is CASSQETLRQPQHF. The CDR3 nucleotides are TGCGCCAGCAGCCAAGAAACTCTTCGGCAGCCCCAGCATTTT.

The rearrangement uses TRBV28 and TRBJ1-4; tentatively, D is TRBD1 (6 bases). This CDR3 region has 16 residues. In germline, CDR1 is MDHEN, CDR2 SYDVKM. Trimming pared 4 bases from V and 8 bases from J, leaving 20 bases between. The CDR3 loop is CASSYTTRNQGEKLFF. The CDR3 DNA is TGTGCCAGCAGTTATACAACGCGGAACCAGGGGGAAAAACTGTTTTTT.

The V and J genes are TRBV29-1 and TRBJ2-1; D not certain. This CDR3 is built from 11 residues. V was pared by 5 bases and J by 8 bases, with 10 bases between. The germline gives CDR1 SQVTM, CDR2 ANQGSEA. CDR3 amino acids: CSVSPSYEQFF. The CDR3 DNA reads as TGCAGCGTTTCACCGAGCTATGAGCAGTTCTTC.

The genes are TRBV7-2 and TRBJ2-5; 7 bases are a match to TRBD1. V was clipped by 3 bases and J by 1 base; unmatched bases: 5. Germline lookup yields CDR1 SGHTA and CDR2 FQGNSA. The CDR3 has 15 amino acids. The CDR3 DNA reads TGTGCCAGCAGCTTTTACAGGGGAACCCAAGAGACCCAGTACTTC. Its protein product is CASSFYRGTQETQYF. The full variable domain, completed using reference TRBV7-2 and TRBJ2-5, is GAGVSQSPSNKVTEKGKDVELRCDPISGHTALYWYRQSLGQGLEFLIYFQGNSAPDKSGLPSDRFSAERTGGSVSTLTIQRTQQEDSAVYLCASSFYRGTQETQYFGPGTRLLVL.

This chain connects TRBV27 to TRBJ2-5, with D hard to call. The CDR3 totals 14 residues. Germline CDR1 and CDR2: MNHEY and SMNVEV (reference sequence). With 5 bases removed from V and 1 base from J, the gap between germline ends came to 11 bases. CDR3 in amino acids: CASSPESVQETQYF. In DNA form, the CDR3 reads TGTGCCAGCAGTCCCGAAAGCGTCCAAGAGACCCAGTACTTC.

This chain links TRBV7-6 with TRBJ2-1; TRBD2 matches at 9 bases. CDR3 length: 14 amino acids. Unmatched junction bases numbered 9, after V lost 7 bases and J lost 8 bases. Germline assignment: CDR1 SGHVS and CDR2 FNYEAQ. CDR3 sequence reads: CASKREAVVDEQFF. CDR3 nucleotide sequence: TGTGCCAGCAAGCGGGAGGCGGTTGTCGATGAGCAGTTCTTC.

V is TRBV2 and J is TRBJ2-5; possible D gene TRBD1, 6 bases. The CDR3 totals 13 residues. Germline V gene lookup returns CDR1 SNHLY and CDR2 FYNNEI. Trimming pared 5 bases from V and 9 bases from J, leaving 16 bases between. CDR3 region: CASSYDRSEAQYF. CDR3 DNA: TGTGCCAGCAGTTACGACAGGTCCGAGGCCCAGTACTTC.

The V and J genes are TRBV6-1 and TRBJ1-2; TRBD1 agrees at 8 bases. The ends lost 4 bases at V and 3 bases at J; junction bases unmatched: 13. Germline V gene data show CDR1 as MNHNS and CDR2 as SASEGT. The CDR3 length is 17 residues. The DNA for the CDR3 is TGTGCCAGCAGTGCAGGAACGACCAGGGGGCGCGACTATGGCTACACCTTC. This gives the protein CASSAGTTRGRDYGYTF.

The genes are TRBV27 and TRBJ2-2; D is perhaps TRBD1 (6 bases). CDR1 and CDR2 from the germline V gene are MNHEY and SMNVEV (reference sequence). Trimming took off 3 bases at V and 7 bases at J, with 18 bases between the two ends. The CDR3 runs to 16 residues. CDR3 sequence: CASSFRLQGIGGELFF. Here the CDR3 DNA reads TGTGCCAGCAGTTTTCGCCTACAGGGAATTGGCGGGGAGCTGTTTTTT.

The CDR3 bases are TGCACCAGCAGACAAGGGGCACCATTGGACTGCCCCTACGAGCAGTACTTC. Translating gives CTSRQGAPLDCPYEQYF. The chain links TRBV1 to TRBJ2-7; the table's D gene call, TRBD2, was not cross checked with the DNA. TRBV1 is an annotated pseudogene. The CDR3 runs 17 residues.

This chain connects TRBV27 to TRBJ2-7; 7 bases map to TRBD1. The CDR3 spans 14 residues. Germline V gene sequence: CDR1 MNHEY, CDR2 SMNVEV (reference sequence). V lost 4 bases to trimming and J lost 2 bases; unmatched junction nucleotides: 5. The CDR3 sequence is CASSSDRWAYEQYF. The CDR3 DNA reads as TGTGCCAGCAGTTCGGACAGGTGGGCCTACGAGCAGTACTTC.

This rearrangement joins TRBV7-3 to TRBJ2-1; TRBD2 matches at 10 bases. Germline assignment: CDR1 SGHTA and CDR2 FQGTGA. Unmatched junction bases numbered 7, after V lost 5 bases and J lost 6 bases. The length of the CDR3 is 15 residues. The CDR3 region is CASSPTGLASNEQFF. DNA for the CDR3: TGTGCCAGCAGCCCCACGGGACTAGCGTCCAATGAGCAGTTCTTC. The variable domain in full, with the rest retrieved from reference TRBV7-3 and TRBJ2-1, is GAGVSQTPSNKVTEKGKYVELRCDPISGHTALYWYRQSLGQGPEFLIYFQGTGAADDSGLPNDRFFAVRPEGSVSTLKIQRTERGDSAVYLCASSPTGLASNEQFFGPGTRLTVL.

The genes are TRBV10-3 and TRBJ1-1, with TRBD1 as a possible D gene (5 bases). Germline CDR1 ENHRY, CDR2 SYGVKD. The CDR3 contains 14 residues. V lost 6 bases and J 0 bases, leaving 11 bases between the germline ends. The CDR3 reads CAIRGREVNTEAFF. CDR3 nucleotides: TGTGCCATCAGGGGGCGGGAGGTGAACACTGAAGCTTTCTTT.

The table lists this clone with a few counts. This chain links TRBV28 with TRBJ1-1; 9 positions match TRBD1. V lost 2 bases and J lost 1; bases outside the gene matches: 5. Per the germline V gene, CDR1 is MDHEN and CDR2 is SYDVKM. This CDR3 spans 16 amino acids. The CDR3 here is CASSLGDRVPNTEAFF. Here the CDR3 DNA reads TGTGCCAGCAGTTTAGGGGACAGGGTGCCGAACACTGAAGCTTTCTTT.

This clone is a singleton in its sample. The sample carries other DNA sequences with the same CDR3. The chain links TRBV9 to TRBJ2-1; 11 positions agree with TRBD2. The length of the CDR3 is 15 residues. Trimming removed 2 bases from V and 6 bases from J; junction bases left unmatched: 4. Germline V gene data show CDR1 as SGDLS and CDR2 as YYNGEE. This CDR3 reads CASSVSGRASNEQFF. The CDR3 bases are TGTGCCAGCAGCGTTAGCGGGAGGGCAAGCAATGAGCAGTTCTTC.

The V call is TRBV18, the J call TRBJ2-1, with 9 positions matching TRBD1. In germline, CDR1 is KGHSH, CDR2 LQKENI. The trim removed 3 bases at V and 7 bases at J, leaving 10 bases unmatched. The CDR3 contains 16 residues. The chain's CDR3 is CASSPSGQGLGNEQFF. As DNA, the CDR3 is TGTGCCAGCTCACCCTCAGGACAGGGGCTGGGGAATGAGCAGTTCTTC.

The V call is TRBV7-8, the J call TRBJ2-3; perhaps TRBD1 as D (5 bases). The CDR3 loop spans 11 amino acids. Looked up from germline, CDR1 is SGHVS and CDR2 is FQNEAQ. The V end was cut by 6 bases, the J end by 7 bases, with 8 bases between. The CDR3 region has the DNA TGTGCCAGCAGTCAGGGCCATACGCAGTATTTT. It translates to CASSQGHTQYF.

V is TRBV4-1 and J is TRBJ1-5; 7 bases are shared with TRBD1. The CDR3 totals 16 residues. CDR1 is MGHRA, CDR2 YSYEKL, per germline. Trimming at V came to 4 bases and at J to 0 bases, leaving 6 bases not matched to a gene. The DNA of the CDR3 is TGCGCCAGCAGCCCACAGGGGAGCTATAGCAATCAGCCCCAGCATTTT. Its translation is CASSPQGSYSNQPQHF.

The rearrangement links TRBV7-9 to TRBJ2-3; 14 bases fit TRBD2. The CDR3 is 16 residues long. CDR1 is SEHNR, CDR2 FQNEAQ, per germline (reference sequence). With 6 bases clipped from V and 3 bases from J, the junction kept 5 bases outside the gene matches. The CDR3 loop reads CASSERLAGGTDTQYF. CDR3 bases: TGTGCCAGCAGTGAACGACTAGCGGGAGGGACAGATACGCAGTATTTT.

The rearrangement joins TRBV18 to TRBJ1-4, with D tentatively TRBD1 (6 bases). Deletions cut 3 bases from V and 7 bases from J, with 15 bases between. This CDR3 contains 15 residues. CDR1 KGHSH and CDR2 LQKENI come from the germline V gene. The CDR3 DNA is TGTGCCAGCTCACCCGGGGGGGGCCCGGGTGAAAAACTGTTTTTT. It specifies CASSPGGGPGEKLFF.

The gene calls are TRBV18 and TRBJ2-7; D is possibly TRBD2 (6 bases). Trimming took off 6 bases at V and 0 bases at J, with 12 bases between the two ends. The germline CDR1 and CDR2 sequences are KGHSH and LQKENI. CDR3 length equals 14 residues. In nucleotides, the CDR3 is TGTGCCAGCTCGGGGCGGGATAGCTCCTACGAGCAGTACTTC. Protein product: CASSGRDSSYEQYF.

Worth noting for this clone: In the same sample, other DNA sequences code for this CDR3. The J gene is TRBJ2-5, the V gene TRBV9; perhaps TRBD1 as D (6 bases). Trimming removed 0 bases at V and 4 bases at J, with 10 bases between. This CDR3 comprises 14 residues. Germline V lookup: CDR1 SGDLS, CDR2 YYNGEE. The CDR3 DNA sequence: TGTGCCAGCAGCGTAGGGACAGCGAGAGAGACCCAGTACTTC. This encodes CASSVGTARETQYF.

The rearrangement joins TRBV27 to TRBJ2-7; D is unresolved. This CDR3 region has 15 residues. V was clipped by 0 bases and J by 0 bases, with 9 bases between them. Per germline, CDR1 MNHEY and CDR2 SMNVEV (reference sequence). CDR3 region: CASSLSTGLSYEQYF. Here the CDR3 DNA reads TGTGCCAGCAGTTTATCGACCGGGCTCTCCTACGAGCAGTACTTC.

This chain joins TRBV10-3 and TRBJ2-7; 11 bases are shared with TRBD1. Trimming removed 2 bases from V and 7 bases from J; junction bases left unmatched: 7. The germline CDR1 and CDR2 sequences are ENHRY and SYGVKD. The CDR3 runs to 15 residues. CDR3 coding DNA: TGTGCCATCAGTGAGCAAGGGACAGGGGGTCGGGAGCAGTACTTC. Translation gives CAISEQGTGGREQYF.

In DNA form, the CDR3 reads TGTGCCTGGACTAGAAGGGCAGGGCCGTTAGCCAATGAGCAGTTCTTC. The encoded protein is CAWTRRAGPLANEQFF. The chain carries TRBV30 and TRBJ2-1; weak D call: TRBD1 (5 bases). CDR1 and CDR2 from the germline V gene are GTSNPN and SVGIG (reference sequence). V lost 4 bases and J lost 6, with 22 bases in between. The CDR3 is 16 residues long.